These 8 T cell receptor beta chains came from one sample sequenced in a study of blood T cell repertoires in COVID-19. TCRdb's copy holds only in-frame clones and misses some; the assay was immunoSEQ multiplex PCR. The sample has 120,000 to 150,000 clones; over 80% are singletons. The sample was PBMCs or T cells enriched from blood (not recorded which). The receptors were gathered from a woman aged 45-65 years who had been exposed to COVID-19.

This clone has a handful of counts. This sequence joins TRBV10-3 and TRBJ1-3; D is unclear. The length of the CDR3 is 15 residues. Trimming shortened V by 4 bases and J by 3 bases, and 13 bases separated the two germline ends. Germline V CDR1 and CDR2: ENHRY, SYGVKD. The CDR3 protein is CAISGVGGDGNTIYF. Written as DNA, the CDR3 is TGTGCCATCAGTGGAGTGGGAGGAGATGGAAACACCATATATTTT.

The chain uses TRBV5-1 and TRBJ2-7; tentative D call: TRBD1 (5 bases). Germline V gives CDR1 SGHRS, CDR2 YFSETQ. V dropped 4 bases and J dropped 2 bases, with 13 bases sitting between them. This CDR3 is built from 14 residues. The CDR3 spells CASSPQQVAYEQYF. CDR3 nucleotides: TGCGCCAGCAGCCCGCAACAGGTGGCCTACGAGCAGTACTTC.

The V and J genes are TRBV18 and TRBJ1-4; TRBD1 matches 7 bases. Germline V CDR1 and CDR2: KGHSH, LQKENI. Trimming took 7 bases from V and 4 from J; bases not matched to a gene: 6. The CDR3 sequence is 14 residues long. CDR3 DNA sequence: TGTGCCAGCTTCCCGGACAGGTTTAATGAAAAACTGTTTTTT. It codes for CASFPDRFNEKLFF.

J is TRBJ2-2 and V is TRBV28, with TRBD2 matching over 15 bases. The CDR3 length is 19 residues. Unmatched junction bases numbered 9, after V lost 4 bases and J lost 3 bases. In germline, CDR1 is MDHEN, CDR2 SYDVKM. The CDR3 DNA follows: TGTGCCAGCAGTTCCAATCCCGGGACTAGCGGGAGGTACACCGGGGAGCTGTTTTTT. It specifies CASSSNPGTSGRYTGELFF.

This clone was recorded a few times. The chain links TRBV7-9 to TRBJ1-5, with D possibly being TRBD1 (6 bases). Trimming took off 1 base at V and 6 bases at J, with 10 bases between the two ends. The CDR3 covers 14 residues. Per the germline V gene, CDR1 is SEHNR and CDR2 is FQNEAQ (reference sequence). The CDR3, as DNA: TGTGCCAGCAGCTTAGGGACAGCCAGTCAGCCCCAGCATTTT. Its protein product is CASSLGTASQPQHF.

The CDR3 DNA sequence: TGCGCCAGCAGCTTGTCGGGGGGAAATGAAAAACTGTTTTTT. Encoded protein: CASSLSGGNEKLFF. The rearrangement joins TRBV5-1 to TRBJ1-4; a possible D gene is TRBD1 (5 bases). Trimming shortened V by 1 base and J by 5 bases, and 9 bases separated the two germline ends. CDR1 and CDR2 (germline): SGHRS, YFSETQ. CDR3 length: 14 amino acids.

This chain connects TRBV27 to TRBJ1-5, with D maybe TRBD1 (6 bases). The CDR3 length is 16 residues. V was cut by 6 bases and J by 3 bases, with 18 bases left in between. Per germline, CDR1 MNHEY and CDR2 SMNVEV (reference sequence). The CDR3 bases are TGTGCCAGCAGCTACCGGGCACAGGGAGACAATCAGCCCCAGCATTTT. This encodes CASSYRAQGDNQPQHF.

The chain joins TRBV7-2 to TRBJ2-7; 7 nucleotides match TRBD2. Germline V lookup: CDR1 SGHTA, CDR2 FQGNSA. V shed 3 bases and J 2 bases; nucleotides not matched to a gene: 7. This CDR3 has 15 amino acids. As DNA, the CDR3 is TGTGCCAGCAGCTTGATGGCGGGGGTGACCTACGAGCAGTACTTC. It encodes CASSLMAGVTYEQYF.